This T cell receptor beta chain was found in a study of shared clonotypes between healthy human individuals (dated by TCRdb to 2020 to 2022). Turning to the overall study: Two women and a few men aged 18 to 49 years were included in the cohort. For each donor, three plates each were used for CD4 naive and CD4 memory, two plates were used for CD8 naive, and one plate was used for CD8 memory. To estimate repertoire size and how much clonotype sharing occurs between individuals, the study deeply sequenced the blood TCR repertoires of five healthy adults. To increase sequencing depth and limit assay-specific biases, different laboratories used diverse techniques to prepare libraries and sequence TCR repertoires. Each donor's leukapheresis produced roughly between roughly 0.94 and 9.5 billion PBMCs.

TCR CDR3 regions were amplified from genomic DNA by multiplex PCR using the deep immunoSEQ assay. For each cell subset, the extracted genomic DNA was distributed evenly across all wells of several immunoSEQ 96-well plates, and each plate served as one replicate. Each replicate PCR for sorted subsets received about 0.2 ug genomic DNA, equal to about 30,000 T cell genomes. Purified libraries were measured with a Qubit 3.0 fluorometer, size-checked on a Bioanalyzer 2100, and measured again with the KAPA Library Quantification kit. Every immunoSEQ 96-well plate was sequenced on a separate single-read 150-cycle Illumina NextSeq 550 flow cell. In the paper's pipeline: The immunoSEQ output contained only junctional sequences without quality scores, so filtering could not match that applied to full-length reads. Sequences were annotated with PyIR, a Python wrapper for IgBLAST v1.9, and V/J genes and CDR3 were assigned using IMGT germline references. Any read was removed if the V/J assignment was weak (E-value above 1e-6), the CDR3 was missing, or the read contained stop codons, out-of-frame junctions, or ambiguous translated residues. V3J clonotypes were defined by identical inferred V gene, J gene, and CDR3 amino acid sequence. Percentage overlap between repertoires was calculated by dividing the number of shared unique clonotypes by the size of the smaller repertoire. Repertoire richness was assessed with RTK rarefaction, the Chao1 estimator, and Recon v2.1 estimates of unobserved clonotypes. OLGA was used to compute generation probabilities for all TCRbeta clonotypes that the gDNA method yielded from a handful of donors. TCRdb obtained this table from immuneACCESS and retained in-frame rearrangements with V and J assigned. These tables miss some clones; where compared with another copy, unresolved V genes account for less than half of the shortfall, and the remainder is unexplained. Clone size and the V and J calls come from that table; the DNA yielded D and trimming. The table for this sample lists around 2.1 million clones; 90% to 95% of them were counted only once. The ten most abundant clones make up over 1.5% of the sample.

CD8 naive samples consisted of CD45RO-negative cells that were positively selected for CCR7, yielding a CD45RA+CCR7+ population without TemRA cells. Healthy HIV-negative adults with no recently reported acute infections or vaccinations were included as donors. Only Caucasian adults living in Nashville, Tennessee, USA were represented among the donors. Blood was collected by leukapheresis, and PBMCs were isolated by Ficoll-Histopaque density gradient centrifugation and then cryopreserved in liquid nitrogen vapor phase. Analytical flow cytometry was used to check the purity and quantity of each magnetically sorted T cell population. From each sorted fraction, genomic DNA was isolated and quantified by UV absorbance on a Nanodrop 2000c. In its sample, this clone was seen once. The antigen it binds to is not known. Base qualities are missing; no much larger clone stands one base away. Results the study describes overall, beyond this receptor: The genetic and exposure-history diversity represented was limited by the small number of donors. Sampling was restricted to blood, and TCR repertoires in tissue are likely to differ from TCR repertoires in blood. Incomplete sequencing was indicated by rarefaction of sorted-subset datasets, despite the large sequencing depth. Sharing across a few donors was observed for about 4.8% of naive CD4, about 3.2% of naive CD8, 2.3% of memory CD4, and around 0.4% of memory CD8 clonotypes. Estimated clonotype richness was generally larger for naive than for memory subsets. Compared with non-shared clonotypes, the clonotypes found in all four sorted-subset donors had higher generation probabilities. Pairwise subsampling indicated that sequencing depth was expected to affect the degree of clonotype sharing among donors.

The CDR3 covers 15 residues, taking in both the cysteine and the phenylalanine. Only the CDR3 region is kept as DNA, spanning 45 bases read in frame from base 1. Trimming costs V 1 base and J 3 bases, and their ends lie 13 bases apart. CDR1 and CDR2 are read off the germline V gene (reference sequence) as SEHNR and FQNEAQ. This receptor was identified in a man younger than 30 in good health. Some clones in this sample may be carry-over from other donors' samples. The sequence joins TRBV7-9 to TRBJ2-7, with a weak D call of TRBD1 (6 bases match). Sample: naive CD8+ T cells from PBMCs. Interpreted using the paper, the cell subset or site label stands for: CD45RA+CCR7+. The DNA reads TGTGCCAGCAGCTTAGGGGCAGGGGTCCTCTACGAGCAGTACTTC. Its protein is CASSLGAGVLYEQYF.